This note documents a single T cell receptor beta chain sequence. The antigen remains undetermined. J was trimmed by 4 bases and V by 1 base; bases with no gene match: 5. The CDR3 covers 15 residues. Germline V gene sequence: CDR1 MGHDK, CDR2 SYGVNS. The sample comes from a study of CD4 T cells in relation to SARS-CoV-2 and coronaviruses. Study-wide context: PBMCs were cultured with antigen for nine to ten days before TCR beta sequencing.

Using immunoSEQ multiplex PCR, the repertoire was profiled, and TCRdb retains in-frame clones only, with some absent. The data contain about 38,000 clones, less than 85% of them singletons. J is TRBJ2-5 and V is TRBV25-1; 8 bases are a match to TRBD2. Sequencing was carried out using naive CD4+ T cells from PBMCs, cultured in vitro. Subset reported: naive CD4+ T cells isolated by negative enrichment. This clonotype was obtained from an adult with COVID-19. CDR3 DNA: TGTGCCAGCAGTGAATTGGGACGGGGGGGAGAGACCCAGTACTTC. Residues: CASSELGRGGETQYF. The full variable domain, rest sourced from reference TRBV25-1 and TRBJ2-5, is EADIYQTPRYLVIGTGKKITLECSQTMGHDKMYWYQQDPGMELHLIHYSYGVNSTEKGDLSSESTVSRIRTEHFPLTLESARPSHTSQYLCASSELGRGGETQYFGPGTRLLVL.